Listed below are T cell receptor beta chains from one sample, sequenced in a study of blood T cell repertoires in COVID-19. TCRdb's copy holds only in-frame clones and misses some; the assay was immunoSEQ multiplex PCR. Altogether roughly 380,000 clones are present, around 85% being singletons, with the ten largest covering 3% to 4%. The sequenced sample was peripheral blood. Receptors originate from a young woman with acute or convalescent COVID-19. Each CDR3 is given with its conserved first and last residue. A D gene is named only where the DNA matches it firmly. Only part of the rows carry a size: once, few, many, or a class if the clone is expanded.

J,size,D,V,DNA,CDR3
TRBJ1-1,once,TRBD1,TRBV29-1,TGCAGCGCGGGGGGACAGGGCCCCACTGAAGCTTTCTTT,CSAGGQGPTEAFF
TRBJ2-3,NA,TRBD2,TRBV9,TGTGCCAGCAGTGCCTATGCGGGAGGAGGCACAGATACGCAGTATTTT,CASSAYAGGGTDTQYF
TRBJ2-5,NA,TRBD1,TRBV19,TGTGCCAGTGGGCGACAGGGCGAGACCCAGTACTTC,CASGRQGETQYF
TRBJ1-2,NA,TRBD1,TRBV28,TGTGCCAGCAGTTCAGAGACAGGGGGCGCTGGAGGCTACACCTTC,CASSSETGGAGGYTF
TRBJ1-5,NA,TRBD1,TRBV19,TGTGCCAGCGAGGGGACAGGGTATCAGCCCCAGCATTTT,CASEGTGYQPQHF
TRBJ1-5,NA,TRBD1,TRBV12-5,TGTGCTAGTGTCTCGGACAGGGCGTTTAATCAGCCCCAGCATTTT,CASVSDRAFNQPQHF
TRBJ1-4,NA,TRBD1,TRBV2,TGTGCCAGCAGGAACAGGGGAGAGGCGGAAAAACTGTTTTTT,CASRNRGEAEKLFF
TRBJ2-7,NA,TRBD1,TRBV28,TGTGCCAGCAGCCATACCGGGACAGGGGCCTACGAGCAGTACTTC,CASSHTGTGAYEQYF
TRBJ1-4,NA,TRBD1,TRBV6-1,TGTGCCAGCAGTGAAGATCTTTTCAGGACAGGAGAGACCTGGGATGAAAAACTGTTTTTT,CASSEDLFRTGETWDEKLFF
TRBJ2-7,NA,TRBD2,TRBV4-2,TGTGCCAGCAGCCAAGACAAGGGAGAATATCTAGCGGGGGACTACGAGCAGTACTTC,CASSQDKGEYLAGDYEQYF
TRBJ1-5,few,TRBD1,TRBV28,TGTGCCAGCATGGAAGGGGGCCAGCCCCAGCATTTT,CASMEGGQPQHF
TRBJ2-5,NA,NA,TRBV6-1,TGTGCCAGCAGTGAAGCCCGACTAGTAGGGGAGACCCAGTACTTC,CASSEARLVGETQYF
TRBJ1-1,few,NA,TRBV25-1,TGTGCCAGCAGTCATACGGGAGGGTGGGGCGAAGCTTTCTTT,CASSHTGGWGEAFF
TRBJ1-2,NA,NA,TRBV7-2,TGTGCCAGCAGCTTAATGTCGGGTGCCGGTGATGGCTACACCTTC,CASSLMSGAGDGYTF
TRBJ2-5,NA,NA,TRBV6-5,TGTGCCAGCGGAGGAGGGGAACAGACCCAGTACTTC,CASGGGEQTQYF
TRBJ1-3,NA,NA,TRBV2,TGTGCCAGCAGTGAAGCCAACAGGGCCGGAAACACCATATATTTT,CASSEANRAGNTIYF
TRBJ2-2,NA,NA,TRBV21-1,TGTGCCAGCAGCGCCCGGGACAGGGAGAACACCGGGGAGCTGTTTTTT,CASSARDRENTGELFF